A selection of T cell receptor beta chains follows, all from one sample in a study of blood T cell repertoires in COVID-19. Some clones are missing from TCRdb's copy, which holds only in-frame ones; the method was immunoSEQ multiplex PCR. The sample lists approximately 220,000 clones, about nine tenths occurring once. Specimen: peripheral blood. The receptors come from a man between 40 and 49 years old with acute or convalescent COVID-19. Both conserved end residues are part of each CDR3. A D gene is named only where the DNA matches it firmly. Expanded clones are given a class, and other clones once, few, many or no size at all.

d_call	v_call	clone_size	j_call	cdr3_aa	cdr3_nt
TRBD1	TRBV19	.	TRBJ1-6	CASSRQGSSPLHF	TGTGCCAGTAGCCGACAGGGGAGTTCACCCCTCCACTTT
TRBD1	TRBV4-2	.	TRBJ1-3	CASSQGTVRTIYF	TGTGCCAGCAGCCAGGGGACAGTGCGAACCATATATTTT
.	TRBV5-1	.	TRBJ1-3	CASSLPSSGNTIYF	TGCGCCAGCAGCTTGCCCAGTTCTGGAAACACCATATATTTT
.	TRBV28	.	TRBJ1-1	CASFDGGTEAFF	TGTGCCAGCTTCGACGGGGGCACTGAAGCTTTCTTT
.	TRBV6-2/TRBV6-3	.	TRBJ2-3	CASSYSRGPQDPQYF	TGTGCCAGCAGTTACTCCCGGGGTCCTCAAGATCCCCAGTATTTT
.	TRBV3-1/TRBV3-2	.	TRBJ2-7	CASSQRGGAKYF	TGTGCCAGCAGCCAACGAGGCGGGGCCAAGTACTTC
.	TRBV29-1	.	TRBJ1-5	CSVEVGGGNQPQHF	TGCAGCGTTGAGGTGGGAGGTGGCAATCAGCCCCAGCATTTT
.	TRBV3-1/TRBV3-2	.	TRBJ2-6	CASSAPFEGANVLTF	TGTGCCAGCAGCGCTCCCTTTGAGGGGGCCAACGTCCTGACTTTC
TRBD1	TRBV5-5	.	TRBJ1-1	CASSSAGQRNTEAFF	TGTGCCAGCAGCTCTGCGGGACAGCGGAACACTGAAGCTTTCTTT
TRBD1	TRBV11-2	.	TRBJ1-4	CASSWTGHNEKLFF	TGTGCCAGCAGCTGGACAGGCCATAATGAAAAACTGTTTTTT
.	TRBV3-1/TRBV3-2	once	TRBJ2-5	CASSQVRTVHQETQYF	TGTGCCAGCAGCCAAGTACGGACAGTCCATCAAGAGACCCAGTACTTC
TRBD1	TRBV27	few	TRBJ1-5	CASARGAGGREPQHF	TGTGCCAGCGCCAGGGGTGCAGGGGGCCGGGAGCCCCAGCATTTT
.	TRBV2	.	TRBJ1-1	CASSEVELSLTEAFF	TGTGCCAGCAGTGAGGTTGAACTTTCGTTAACTGAAGCTTTCTTT
TRBD2	TRBV7-7	once	TRBJ2-3	CASSSGLAGGPIKDTQYF	TGTGCCAGCAGCTCGGGACTAGCGGGGGGGCCGATAAAAGATACGCAGTATTTT
.	TRBV3-1/TRBV3-2	.	TRBJ1-2	CASSQVTGVHGYTF	TGTGCCAGCAGCCAAGTTACGGGGGTTCATGGCTACACCTTC
.	TRBV9	.	TRBJ1-3	CASSPGLAGDSGNTIYF	TGTGCCAGCAGCCCCGGTTTGGCGGGGGACTCTGGAAACACCATATATTTT
.	TRBV5-1	.	TRBJ2-7	CASGPSGLYEQYF	TGCGCCAGCGGGCCCTCGGGGTTATACGAGCAGTACTTC
.	TRBV4-1	.	TRBJ2-1	CASSQGLDGSYNEQFF	TGCGCCAGCAGCCAAGGATTAGACGGGTCCTACAATGAGCAGTTCTTC
.	TRBV6-5	.	TRBJ2-5	CASKEPGAQYF	TGTGCCAGCAAAGAACCAGGGGCCCAGTACTTC
.	TRBV9	.	TRBJ2-2	CASSVGWETGGELFF	TGTGCCAGCAGCGTAGGCTGGGAGACGGGCGGGGAGCTGTTTTTT
.	TRBV28	.	TRBJ1-1	CASSFGAEPTEAFF	TGTGCCAGCAGTTTTGGGGCAGAACCCACTGAAGCTTTCTTT
TRBD1	TRBV5-8	.	TRBJ1-1	CASSLGSQGAEAFF	TGTGCTAGCAGCTTGGGTTCCCAGGGGGCTGAAGCTTTCTTT
TRBD2	TRBV5-1	.	TRBJ2-1	CASSLSPGSGDIYNEQFF	TGCGCCAGCAGCTTGTCGCCTGGTAGCGGGGACATCTACAATGAGCAGTTCTTC
TRBD2	TRBV6-6	.	TRBJ2-7	CASSLTSGVGEQYF	TGTGCCAGCAGCTTGACTAGCGGTGTGGGTGAGCAGTACTTC
TRBD1	TRBV30	.	TRBJ1-3	CACPYRGGGNTIYF	TGTGCCTGTCCCTACAGGGGAGGCGGAAACACCATATATTTT
.	TRBV5-1	.	TRBJ1-1	CASSLVRKGGTAEAFF	TGCGCCAGCAGCTTGGTCAGGAAGGGGGGGACCGCTGAAGCTTTCTTT
TRBD1	TRBV9	.	TRBJ2-7	CASSVASGGGYEQYF	TGTGCCAGCAGCGTAGCTTCAGGGGGCGGATACGAGCAGTACTTC
.	TRBV6-1	few	TRBJ1-3	CASSEMGIPGNTIYF	TGTGCCAGCAGTGAAATGGGCATTCCCGGAAACACCATATATTTT
.	TRBV2	.	TRBJ2-3	CARAGQNTDTQYF	TGTGCCCGCGCGGGGCAGAACACAGATACGCAGTATTTT
TRBD1	TRBV18	.	TRBJ2-4	CASSSTFRQGSIQYF	TGTGCCAGCTCATCGACCTTTAGACAGGGTAGCATTCAGTACTTC